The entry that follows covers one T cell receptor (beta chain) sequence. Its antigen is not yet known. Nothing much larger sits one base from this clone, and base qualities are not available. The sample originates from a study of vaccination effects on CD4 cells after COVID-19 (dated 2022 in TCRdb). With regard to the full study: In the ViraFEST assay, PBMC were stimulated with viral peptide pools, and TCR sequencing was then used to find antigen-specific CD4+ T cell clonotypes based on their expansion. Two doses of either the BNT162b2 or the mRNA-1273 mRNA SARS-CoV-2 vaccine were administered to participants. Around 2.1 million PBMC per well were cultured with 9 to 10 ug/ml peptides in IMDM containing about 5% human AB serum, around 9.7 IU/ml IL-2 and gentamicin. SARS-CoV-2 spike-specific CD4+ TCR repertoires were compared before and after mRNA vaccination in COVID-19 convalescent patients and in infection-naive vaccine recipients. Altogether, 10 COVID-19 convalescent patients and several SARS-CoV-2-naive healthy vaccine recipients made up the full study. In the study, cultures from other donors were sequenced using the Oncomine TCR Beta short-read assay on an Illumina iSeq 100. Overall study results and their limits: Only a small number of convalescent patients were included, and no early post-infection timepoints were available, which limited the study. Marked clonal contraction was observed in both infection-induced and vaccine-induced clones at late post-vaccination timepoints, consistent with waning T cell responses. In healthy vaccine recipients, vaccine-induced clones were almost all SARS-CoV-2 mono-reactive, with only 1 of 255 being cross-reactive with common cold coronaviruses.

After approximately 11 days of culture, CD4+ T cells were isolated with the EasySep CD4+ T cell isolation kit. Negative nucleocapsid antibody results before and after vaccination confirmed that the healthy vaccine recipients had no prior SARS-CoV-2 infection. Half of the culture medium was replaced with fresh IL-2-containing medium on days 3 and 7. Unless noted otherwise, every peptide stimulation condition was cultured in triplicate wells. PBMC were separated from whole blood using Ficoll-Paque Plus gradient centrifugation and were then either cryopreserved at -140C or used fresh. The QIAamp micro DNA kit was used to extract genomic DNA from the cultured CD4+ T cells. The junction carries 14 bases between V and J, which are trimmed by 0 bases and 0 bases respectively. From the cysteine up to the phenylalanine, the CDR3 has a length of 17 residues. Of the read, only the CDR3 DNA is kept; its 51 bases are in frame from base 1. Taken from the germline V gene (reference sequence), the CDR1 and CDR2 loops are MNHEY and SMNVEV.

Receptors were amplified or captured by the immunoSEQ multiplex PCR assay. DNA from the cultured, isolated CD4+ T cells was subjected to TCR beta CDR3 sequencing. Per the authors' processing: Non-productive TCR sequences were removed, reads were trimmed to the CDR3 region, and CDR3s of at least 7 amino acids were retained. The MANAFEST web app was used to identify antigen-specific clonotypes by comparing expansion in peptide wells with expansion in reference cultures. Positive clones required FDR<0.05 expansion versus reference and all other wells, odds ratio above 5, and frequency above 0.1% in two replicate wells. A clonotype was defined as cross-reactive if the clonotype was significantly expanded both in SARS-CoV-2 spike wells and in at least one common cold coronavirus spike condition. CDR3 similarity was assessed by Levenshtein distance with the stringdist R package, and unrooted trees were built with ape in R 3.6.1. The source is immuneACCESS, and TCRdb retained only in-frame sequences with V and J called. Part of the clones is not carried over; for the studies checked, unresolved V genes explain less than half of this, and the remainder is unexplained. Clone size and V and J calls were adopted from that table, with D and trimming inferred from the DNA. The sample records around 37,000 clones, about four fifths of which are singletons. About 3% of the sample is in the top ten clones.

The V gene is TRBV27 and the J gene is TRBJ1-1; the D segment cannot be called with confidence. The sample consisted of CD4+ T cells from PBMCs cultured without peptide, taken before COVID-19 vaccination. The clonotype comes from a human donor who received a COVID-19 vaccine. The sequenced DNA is TGTGCCAGCAGTTTATCCCCTCAGGCGCCCATGAACACTGAAGCTTTCTTT. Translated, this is CASSLSPQAPMNTEAFF.